These T cell receptor beta chains were read from a single sample in a study of cytomegalovirus exposure and HLA in healthy donors. Measured with immunoSEQ multiplex PCR; TCRdb has only the in-frame clones, and not every one. The data hold under 100,000 clones, with about 95% observed a single time. Sequencing was done on a sample of PBMCs. These receptors all stem from a young woman in good health and CMV-seronegative. CDR3s include the opening cysteine and the closing phenylalanine or tryptophan. Fields, in order: D gene, J gene, V gene, clone size, CDR3 DNA, CDR3 protein. The D gene is left open where the match is weak. Size is omitted from some rows. Given values are once, few, many or a class for expanded clones.

NA TRBJ2-5 TRBV7-8 NA TGTGCCAGCAGCCATACTCAAGAGACCCAGTACTTC CASSHTQETQYF
NA TRBJ2-7 TRBV7-6 NA TGTGCCAGCAGCCCTAGACGGGATGTCTACGAGCAGTACTTC CASSPRRDVYEQYF
NA TRBJ1-2 TRBV18 NA TGTGCCAGCTCACCTAGCTCCCGGAACTATGGCTACACCTTC CASSPSSRNYGYTF
NA TRBJ2-1 TRBV27 NA TGTGCCAGCAGTCCCGAAACCCCGGGTGAGCAGTTCTTC CASSPETPGEQFF
TRBD2 TRBJ2-1 TRBV19 NA TGTGCCAGTAGTAGGAGTGGGAGGGCCTCCTACAATGAGCAGTTCTTC CASSRSGRASYNEQFF
TRBD1 TRBJ1-2 TRBV27 NA TGTGCCAGCAGTTCGGACAGGTTTAGTGGCTACACCTTC CASSSDRFSGYTF
NA TRBJ1-5 TRBV30 once TGTGCCTGGAGTAGGGGTAGCAATCAGCCCCAGCATTTT CAWSRGSNQPQHF
TRBD2 TRBJ2-5 TRBV7-8 few TGTGCCAGCAGCCCAAAGACTAGCGGGACACAAGAGACCCAGTACTTC CASSPKTSGTQETQYF
NA TRBJ2-7 TRBV6-1 NA TGTGCCAGCATAGACAGGTTTTCCTACGAGCAGTACTTC CASIDRFSYEQYF
NA TRBJ2-5 TRBV30 NA TGTGCCTGGGAGAGACAGGGACTCCAAGAGACCCAGTACTTC CAWERQGLQETQYF
TRBD2 TRBJ2-4 TRBV7-9 NA TGTGCCAGCTATAGCGGGAGCGCAAACATTCAGTACTTC CASYSGSANIQYF
NA TRBJ1-6 TRBV7-9 NA TGTGCCAGCAGCTTAGCACAGGGCTTGGGTTCACCCCTCCACTTT CASSLAQGLGSPLHF
NA TRBJ2-1 TRBV4-1 NA TGCGCCAGCAGCCAAGGCTATCCCCCTGAGCAGTTCTTC CASSQGYPPEQFF
TRBD1 TRBJ2-3 TRBV9 NA TGTGCCAGCAGCGTAGGAGGGGGCCCTAGCACAGATACGCAGTATTTT CASSVGGGPSTDTQYF
TRBD2 TRBJ2-4 TRBV29-1 once TGCAGCGTTGGTGATCTAGCGGAAGAAAACATTCAGTACTTC CSVGDLAEENIQYF
TRBD1 TRBJ2-7 TRBV7-2 NA TGTGCCAGCAGCGAGGACAAAATAAGGGACAGGGGATACGAGCAGTACTTC CASSEDKIRDRGYEQYF
TRBD1 TRBJ1-2 TRBV5-6 once TGTGCCAGCAGCTTGGTCTGGTCAGGGGGGAATGACTATGGCTACACCTTC CASSLVWSGGNDYGYTF
TRBD1 TRBJ1-1 TRBV5-4 NA TGTGCCAGCAGGGGACAGGGCGAAGCTTTCTTT CASRGQGEAFF
TRBD2 TRBJ2-1 TRBV5-1 NA TGCGCCAGCACCGGACTAGCGGGAGGAACGTACAATGAGCAGTTCTTC CASTGLAGGTYNEQFF
NA TRBJ2-2 TRBV10-3 NA TGTGCCATCAGGGGACAAGAATACACCGGGGAGCTGTTTTTT CAIRGQEYTGELFF
NA TRBJ1-2 TRBV5-1 NA TGCGCCAGCAGCTTGGACGACAGAGACTATGGCTACACCTTC CASSLDDRDYGYTF
NA TRBJ2-5 TRBV25-1 NA TGTGCCAGCAGTGAATGGAGCGTAGCCCACCAAGAGACCCAGTACTTC CASSEWSVAHQETQYF
NA TRBJ2-7 TRBV10-1 NA TGCGCCAGCAGTGAACTAGGGATCGGGCAGTACTTC CASSELGIGQYF
TRBD1 TRBJ1-5 TRBV23-1 NA TGCGCCAGCAGTCAAGCAACAGGGGGCTCACATCAGCCCCAGCATTTT CASSQATGGSHQPQHF
TRBD1 TRBJ1-4 TRBV2 NA TGTGCCAGCAGTAACCGGGACAGGGGTGAAAAACTGTTTTTT CASSNRDRGEKLFF
TRBD1 TRBJ1-5 TRBV30 NA TGTGCCTGGAGGGCCGGGACAGGGGGCGCGTATAGCAATCAGCCCCAGCATTTT CAWRAGTGGAYSNQPQHF
TRBD1 TRBJ2-7 TRBV13 NA TGTGCCAGCTATTTAAGAGGGGACAGCCAGTACGAGCAGTACTTC CASYLRGDSQYEQYF
TRBD2 TRBJ2-5 TRBV10-1 NA TGCGCCAGCAGTGTAGGCACGGCGGGAGAGGTGGGAGAGACCCAGTACTTC CASSVGTAGEVGETQYF
TRBD2 TRBJ2-1 TRBV4-1 NA TGCGCCAGCAGCCCCCTAGCGGGAGTGCGGAATGAGCAGTTCTTC CASSPLAGVRNEQFF
NA TRBJ2-3 TRBV6-5 once TGTGCCAGCAGAACAGGTTACTCTTTCACAGATACGCAGTATTTT CASRTGYSFTDTQYF
NA TRBJ1-1 TRBV19 NA TGTGCCAGTAGTGCCAATTCGGGGGGGCCCGTGAACACTGAAGCTTTCTTT CASSANSGGPVNTEAFF